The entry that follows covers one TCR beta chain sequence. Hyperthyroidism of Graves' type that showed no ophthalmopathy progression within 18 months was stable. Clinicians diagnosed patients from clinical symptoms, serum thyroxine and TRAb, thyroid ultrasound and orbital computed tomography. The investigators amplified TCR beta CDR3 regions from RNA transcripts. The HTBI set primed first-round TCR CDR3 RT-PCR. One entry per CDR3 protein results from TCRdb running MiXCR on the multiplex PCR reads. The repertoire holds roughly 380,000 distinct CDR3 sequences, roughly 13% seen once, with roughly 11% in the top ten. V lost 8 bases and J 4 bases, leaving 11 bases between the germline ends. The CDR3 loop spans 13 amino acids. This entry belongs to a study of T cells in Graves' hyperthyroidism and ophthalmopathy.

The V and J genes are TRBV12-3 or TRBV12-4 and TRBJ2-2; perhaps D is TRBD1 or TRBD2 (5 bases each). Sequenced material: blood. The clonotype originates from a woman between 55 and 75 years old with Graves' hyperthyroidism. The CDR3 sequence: CASRRGFTGELFF. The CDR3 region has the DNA TGTGCCAGCCGCCGGGGCTTCACCGGGGAGCTGTTTTTT.